This TCR beta chain was captured in a study of blood T cell repertoires in COVID-19. The method was immunoSEQ multiplex PCR; TCRdb's version includes in-frame clones alone and lacks a portion of them. Of 210,000 or so clones in the sample, roughly 80% are singletons; the top ten hold roughly 10%. The sequence was obtained from a woman of 80 years or more with acute or convalescent COVID-19. The sample taken for sequencing was peripheral blood.

In nucleotides, the CDR3 is TGTGCCAGCAGCCAAGATACAGGGGGAGTGGGGACCGGGGAGCTGTTTTTT. This gives the protein CASSQDTGGVGTGELFF. The V gene is TRBV4-2, the J gene TRBJ2-2, with TRBD1 matching 8 bases. Looked up from germline, CDR1 is LGHNA and CDR2 is YNFKEQ. The CDR3 sequence is 17 residues long. V trimming: 0 bases; J trimming: 5 bases; junction bases outside the gene matches: 8.